The present TCR beta chain was sequenced within a study of CD8+ T cells in alopecia areata. Study as a whole: Twice a day, 5 to 10 mg of oral tofacitinib was administered to treated patients. Study outcomes and limitations: Persistence in scalp and blood during tofacitinib was observed for many expanded lesional clones. Among the top 100, expanded CD8+ clones, as well as scalp clonality, were significantly decreased by tofacitinib.

Extracted RNA was reverse transcribed into cDNA, the sequencing template. Only in-frame clones appear in the TCRdb table, and some are missing; sequencing was by immunoSEQ multiplex PCR. Of about 140,000 clones in the sample, more than 85% were seen once. Of note for this clone: Its matching antigen is unknown.

Germline V gene sequence: CDR1 SGHRS, CDR2 YFSETQ. The CDR3 length is 15 residues. Trimming pared 7 bases from V and 2 bases from J, leaving 17 bases between. The treatment is: oral pan-JAK inhibitor, 5-10 mg twice daily. The chain has TRBV5-1 and TRBJ2-3, with no clear D. This specimen was CD8+ T cells sorted from blood, taken at week 4, from a patient treated with tofacitinib. The clonotype comes from a human donor with alopecia areata. CDR3 in amino acids: CASGNGPEPTDTQYF. In DNA, the CDR3 is TGCGCCAGCGGCAACGGGCCCGAACCCACAGATACGCAGTATTTT.